The sequence of this TCR beta chain was determined in a study of a mutant IDH1 vaccine in newly diagnosed glioma. Study information: Patients got radiotherapy, temozolomide, or both beforehand, and most got both.

Trimming cost V 5 bases and J 5 bases, with 7 bases left between them. Per germline, CDR1 SNHLY and CDR2 FYNNEI. The CDR3 runs 11 residues. Remarks on this clone: Antigen specificity is unknown.

Produced via immunoSEQ multiplex PCR; TCRdb's table is partial and in-frame only. The table lists fewer than 65,000 clones, 75% to 85% of them singletons. Time point denoted: week 11, during vaccination. Doses of 300 ug of mutant IDH1 20-mer peptide were given with topical imiquimod. The rearrangement uses TRBV2 and TRBJ2-7; D uncertain. The input for sequencing was PBMCs, taken from a glioma patient whose treatment included an IDH1 peptide vaccine. The sequence came from a man aged 45-65 years with glioma. CDR3 residues: CASSNVDEQYF. The CDR3 nucleotides are TGTGCCAGCAGTAATGTGGACGAGCAGTACTTC.